The clone carrying this TCR beta chain occurred once. Its target is not known. This specimen includes other DNA sequences encoding the same CDR3. Every subset had its genomic DNA shared out evenly among several immunoSEQ plates. Some clones are missing from TCRdb's copy, which holds only in-frame ones; the method was immunoSEQ multiplex PCR. The table includes 2,500,000 or so clones, over 85% detected once. This specimen comes from a study of shared clonotypes between healthy human individuals. Findings and limits, study-wide: In this cohort, only blood was sampled, and tissue repertoires likely differ. Clonotypes shared by all four sorted-subset donors had higher generation probabilities than non-shared clonotypes.

The specimen sequenced was naive CD4+ T cells from PBMCs. Subset reported: CD45RA+ positively selected. The TCR was taken from a man between 18 and 35 years old in good health. Some clones in this sample may be carry-over from other donors' samples.

CDR3 sequence: CASSLGDRDYGYTF. CDR3 DNA: TGCGCCAGCAGCTTGGGGGACAGGGATTATGGCTACACCTTC. V usage is TRBV5-1 and J usage is TRBJ1-2, with 9 bases identical to TRBD1. The CDR3 totals 14 residues. Germline lookup yields CDR1 SGHRS and CDR2 YFSETQ. The J segment lost 5 bases and the V segment lost 0 bases, leaving 2 bases of the junction unmatched.